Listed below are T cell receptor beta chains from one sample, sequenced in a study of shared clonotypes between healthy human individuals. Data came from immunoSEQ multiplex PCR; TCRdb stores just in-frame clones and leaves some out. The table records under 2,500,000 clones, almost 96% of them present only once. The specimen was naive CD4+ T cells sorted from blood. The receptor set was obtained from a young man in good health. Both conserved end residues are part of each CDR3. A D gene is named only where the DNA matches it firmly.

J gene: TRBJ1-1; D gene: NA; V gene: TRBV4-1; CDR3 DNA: TGCGCCAGCAGCCATAGGCAGGGCGGACGGAGCACTGAAGCTTTCTTT; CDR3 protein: CASSHRQGGRSTEAFF
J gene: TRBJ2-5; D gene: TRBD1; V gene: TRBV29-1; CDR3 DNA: TGCAGCGTAGACAGGGGGGGGACCCAGTACTTC; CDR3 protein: CSVDRGGTQYF
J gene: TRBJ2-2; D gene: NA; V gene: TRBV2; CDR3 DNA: TGTGCCAGCAGTTCAGGGGACACCGGGGAGCTGTTTTTT; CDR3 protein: CASSSGDTGELFF
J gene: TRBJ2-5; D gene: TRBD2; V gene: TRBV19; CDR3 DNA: TGTGCCAGTAGGGCCCCTCTAGCGGGAGTCGGGGAGACCCAGTACTTC; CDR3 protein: CASRAPLAGVGETQYF
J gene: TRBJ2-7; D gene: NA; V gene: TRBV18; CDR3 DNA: TGTGCCAGCTCACCCGCGGGCACCGAGCAGTACTTC; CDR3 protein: CASSPAGTEQYF
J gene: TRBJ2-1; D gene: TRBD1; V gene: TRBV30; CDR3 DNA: TGTGCCTGGACCCTCGCCCCGGGACAGGGGGTCGGCGAGCAGTTCTTC; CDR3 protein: CAWTLAPGQGVGEQFF
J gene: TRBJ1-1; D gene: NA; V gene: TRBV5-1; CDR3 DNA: TGCGCCAGCAGCCCCAGGGGAGAGAACACTGAAGCTTTCTTT; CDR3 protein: CASSPRGENTEAFF
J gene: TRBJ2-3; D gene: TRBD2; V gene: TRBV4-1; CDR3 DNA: TGCGCCAGCAGCCGAGAATTAGCGGGAGGCAGCACAGATACGCAGTATTTT; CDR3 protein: CASSRELAGGSTDTQYF
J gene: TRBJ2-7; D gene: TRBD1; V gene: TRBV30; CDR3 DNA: TGTGCCTGGAGTGTAAACAGGGGACCCTACGAGCAGTACTTC; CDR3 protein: CAWSVNRGPYEQYF
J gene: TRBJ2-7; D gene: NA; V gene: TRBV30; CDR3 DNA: TGTGCCTGGAGTGTAGGAGGGTTGGATTCCGAGCAGTACTTC; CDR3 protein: CAWSVGGLDSEQYF
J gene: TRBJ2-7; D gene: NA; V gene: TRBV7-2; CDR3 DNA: TGTGCCAGCAGCTCCCCCTTATCCTACGAGCAGTACTTC; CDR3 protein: CASSSPLSYEQYF
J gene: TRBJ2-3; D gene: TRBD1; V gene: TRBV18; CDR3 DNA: TGTGCCAGCTCATCGACAGGGAGCACAGATACGCAGTATTTT; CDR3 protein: CASSSTGSTDTQYF
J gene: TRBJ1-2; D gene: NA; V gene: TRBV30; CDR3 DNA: TGTGCCTGGAACCCGGGATCTAACTATGGCTACACCTTC; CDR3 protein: CAWNPGSNYGYTF
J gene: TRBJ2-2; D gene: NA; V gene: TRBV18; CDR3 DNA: TGTGCCAGCTCACTAACGCAGGGAAACACCGGGGAGCTGTTTTTT; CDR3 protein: CASSLTQGNTGELFF
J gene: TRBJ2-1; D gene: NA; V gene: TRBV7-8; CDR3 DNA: TGTGCCAGCAGCTTTTCGACAGGCGGATTCAATGAGCAGTTCTTC; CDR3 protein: CASSFSTGGFNEQFF
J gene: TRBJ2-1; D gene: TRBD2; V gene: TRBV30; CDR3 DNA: TGTGCCTGGGTCGGGGGGGCCTACAATGAGCAGTTCTTC; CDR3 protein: CAWVGGAYNEQFF